This T cell receptor beta chain was identified during a study of T cells in Graves' hyperthyroidism and ophthalmopathy. Study-wide results and caveats: Prediction of ophthalmopathy progression came a median roughly 6.6 months pre-onset.

The CDR3 has 13 amino acids. Trimming took 8 bases from V and 2 from J, leaving 16 bases between them. Per germline, CDR1 DFQATT and CDR2 SNEGSKA (reference sequence). Researchers took RNA transcripts and amplified the TCR beta CDR3 regions from them. Using the HTBI primer set, a first-round RT-PCR was run on the TCR CDR3. TCRdb processed the multiplex PCR reads anew with MiXCR; each CDR3 protein has one entry. The sample carries fewer than 450,000 distinct CDR3 sequences, about 15% recorded once. In its sample, this clonotype was seen many times. Its specificity is not known. The study enrolled patients aged 18 to 65 with newly diagnosed hyperthyroidism of under 2 months' duration. Patients having uncontrolled infection, another autoimmune disease, pregnancy or lactation were not included. The blood was taken when hyperthyroidism was first diagnosed, before any ophthalmopathy symptoms showed up.

The chain couples TRBV20-1 to TRBJ2-7; no clear D gene. The sample taken for sequencing was blood. This receptor was obtained from a woman in her twenties or thirties with Graves' hyperthyroidism that later progressed to Graves' ophthalmopathy. This CDR3 reads CSPFDGETYEQYF. The CDR3, as DNA: TGCAGTCCCTTTGACGGCGAGACCTACGAGCAGTACTTC.